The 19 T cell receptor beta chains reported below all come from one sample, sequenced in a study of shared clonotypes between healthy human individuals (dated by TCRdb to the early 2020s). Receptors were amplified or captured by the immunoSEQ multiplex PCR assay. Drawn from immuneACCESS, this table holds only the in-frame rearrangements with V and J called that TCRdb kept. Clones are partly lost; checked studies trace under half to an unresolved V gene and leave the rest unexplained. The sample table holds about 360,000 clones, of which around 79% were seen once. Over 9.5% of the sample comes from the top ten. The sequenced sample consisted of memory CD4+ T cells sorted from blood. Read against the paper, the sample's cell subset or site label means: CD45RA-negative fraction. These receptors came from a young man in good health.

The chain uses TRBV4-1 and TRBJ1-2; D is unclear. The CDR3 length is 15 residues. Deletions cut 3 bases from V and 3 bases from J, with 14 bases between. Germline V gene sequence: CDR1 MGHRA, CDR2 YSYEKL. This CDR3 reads CASSHLMRADYGYTF. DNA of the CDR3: TGCGCCAGCAGCCATTTAATGAGGGCTGACTATGGCTACACCTTC.

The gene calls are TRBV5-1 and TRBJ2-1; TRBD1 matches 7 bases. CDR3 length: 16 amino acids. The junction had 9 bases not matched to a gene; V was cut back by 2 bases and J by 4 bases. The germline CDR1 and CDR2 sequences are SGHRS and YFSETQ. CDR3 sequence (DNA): TGCGCCAGCAGCTTTAGCGAGGGGGCGGTATACAATGAGCAGTTCTTC. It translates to CASSFSEGAVYNEQFF.

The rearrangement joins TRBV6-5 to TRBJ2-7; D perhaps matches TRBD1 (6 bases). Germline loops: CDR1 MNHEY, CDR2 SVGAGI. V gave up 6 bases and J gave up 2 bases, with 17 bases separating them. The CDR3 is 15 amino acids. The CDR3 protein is CASRNRALSTYEQYF. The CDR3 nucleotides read TGTGCCAGCAGGAACAGGGCCCTCAGCACCTACGAGCAGTACTTC.

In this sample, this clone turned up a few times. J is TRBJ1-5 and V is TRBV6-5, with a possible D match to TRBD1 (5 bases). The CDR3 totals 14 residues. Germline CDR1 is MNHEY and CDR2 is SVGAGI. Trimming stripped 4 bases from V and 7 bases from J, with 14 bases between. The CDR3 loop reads CASSSLGPAQPQHF. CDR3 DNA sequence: TGTGCCAGCAGTTCCCTGGGACCCGCGCAGCCCCAGCATTTT.

The CDR3 DNA reads TGTGCCAGCAGCTTAGCGGGACAGGCGAGCTCCTACAATGAGCAGTTCTTC. It specifies CASSLAGQASSYNEQFF. V is TRBV7-9 and J is TRBJ2-1; 8 bases are shared with TRBD1. The germline V gene has CDR1 SEHNR and CDR2 FQNEAQ (reference sequence). Losses at the gene ends were 0 bases for V and 0 bases for J; bases not matched to a gene: 4. The CDR3 covers 17 residues.

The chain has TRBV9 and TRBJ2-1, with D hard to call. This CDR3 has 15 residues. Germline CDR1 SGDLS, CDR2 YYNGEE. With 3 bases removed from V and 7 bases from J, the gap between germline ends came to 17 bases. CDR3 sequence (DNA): TGTGCCAGCAGCGGGTTTCTGGACCGGCGGAATGAGCAGTTCTTC. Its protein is CASSGFLDRRNEQFF.

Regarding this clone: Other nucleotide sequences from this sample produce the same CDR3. The DNA for the CDR3 is TGTGCCAGCAGCTTATCAGGACTTTCTGGAAACACCATATATTTT. Protein sequence: CASSLSGLSGNTIYF. V is TRBV7-9 and J is TRBJ1-3; D remains unclear. In germline, CDR1 is SEHNR, CDR2 FQNEAQ (reference sequence). This CDR3 spans 15 amino acids. V lost 2 bases, J lost 1 base, and 9 bases lay in between.

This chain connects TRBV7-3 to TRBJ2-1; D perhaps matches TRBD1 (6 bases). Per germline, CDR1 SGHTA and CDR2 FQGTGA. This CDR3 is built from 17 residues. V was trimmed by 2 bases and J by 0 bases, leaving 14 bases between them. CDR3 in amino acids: CASSLGPLGGSYNEQFF. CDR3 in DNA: TGTGCCAGCAGCTTAGGGCCCTTAGGGGGCTCCTACAATGAGCAGTTCTTC.

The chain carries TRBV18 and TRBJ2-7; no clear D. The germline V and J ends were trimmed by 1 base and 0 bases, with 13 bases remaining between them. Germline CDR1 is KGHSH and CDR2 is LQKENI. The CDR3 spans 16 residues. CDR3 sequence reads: CASSPLPSASSYEQYF. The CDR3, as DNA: TGTGCCAGCTCACCACTCCCCAGCGCGAGCTCCTACGAGCAGTACTTC.

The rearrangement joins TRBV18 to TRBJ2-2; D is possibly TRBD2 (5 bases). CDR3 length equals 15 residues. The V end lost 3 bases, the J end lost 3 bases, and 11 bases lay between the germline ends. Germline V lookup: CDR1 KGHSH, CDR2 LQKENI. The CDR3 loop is CASSPRGPDTGELFF. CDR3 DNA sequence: TGTGCCAGCTCACCCCGCGGGCCCGACACCGGGGAGCTGTTTTTT.

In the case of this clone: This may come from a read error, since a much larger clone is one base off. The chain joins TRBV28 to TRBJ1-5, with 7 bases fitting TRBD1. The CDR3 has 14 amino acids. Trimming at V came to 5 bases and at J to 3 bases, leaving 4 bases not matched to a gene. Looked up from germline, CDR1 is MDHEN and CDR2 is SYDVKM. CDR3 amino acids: CASSPTGINQPQHF. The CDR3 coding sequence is TGTGCCAGCAGTCCGACAGGGATCAATCAGCCCCAGCATTTT.

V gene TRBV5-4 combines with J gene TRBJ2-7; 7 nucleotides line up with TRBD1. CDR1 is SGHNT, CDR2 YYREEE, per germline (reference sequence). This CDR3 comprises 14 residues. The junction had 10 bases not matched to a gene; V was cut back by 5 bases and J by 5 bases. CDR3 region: CASSQRQGSDEQYF. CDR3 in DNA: TGTGCCAGCAGTCAGCGACAGGGTAGTGACGAGCAGTACTTC.

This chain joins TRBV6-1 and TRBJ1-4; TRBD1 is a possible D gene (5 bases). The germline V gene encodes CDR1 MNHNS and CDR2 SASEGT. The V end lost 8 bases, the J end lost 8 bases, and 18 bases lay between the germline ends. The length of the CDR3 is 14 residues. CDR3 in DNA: TGTGCCAGCGGACTCGGGGACGTGTGGGAAAAACTGTTTTTT. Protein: CASGLGDVWEKLFF.

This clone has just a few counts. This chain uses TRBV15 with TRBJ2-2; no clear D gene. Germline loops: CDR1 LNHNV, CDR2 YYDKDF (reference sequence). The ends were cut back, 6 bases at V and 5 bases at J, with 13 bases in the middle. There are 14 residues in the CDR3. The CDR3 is CATRISAATGELFF. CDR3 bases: TGTGCCACCAGAATAAGTGCTGCGACCGGGGAGCTGTTTTTT.

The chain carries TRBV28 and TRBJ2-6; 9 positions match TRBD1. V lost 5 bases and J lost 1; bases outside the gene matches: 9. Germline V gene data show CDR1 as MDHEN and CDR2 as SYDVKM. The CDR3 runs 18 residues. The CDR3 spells CASSRPGQGKSGANVLTF. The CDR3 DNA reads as TGTGCCAGCAGTCGACCCGGACAGGGGAAGTCTGGGGCCAACGTCCTGACTTTC.

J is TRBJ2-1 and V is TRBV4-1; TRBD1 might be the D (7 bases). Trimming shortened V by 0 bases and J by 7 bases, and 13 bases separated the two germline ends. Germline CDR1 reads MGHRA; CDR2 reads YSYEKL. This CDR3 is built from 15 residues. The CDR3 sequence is CASSQDEGAGNEQFF. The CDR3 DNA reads TGCGCCAGCAGCCAAGATGAGGGGGCGGGGAATGAGCAGTTCTTC.

For the CDR3, the DNA is TGCAGCGTTGAAGGACCAGTAGGGGGACGACAAGAGACCCAGTACTTC. Its protein product is CSVEGPVGGRQETQYF. The J gene is TRBJ2-5, the V gene TRBV29-1; D possibly corresponds to TRBD1 (6 bases). CDR3 length: 16 amino acids. The ends were cut back, 1 base at V and 2 bases at J, with 17 bases in the middle. Looked up from germline, CDR1 is SQVTM and CDR2 is ANQGSEA. Variable domain in full (rest from reference TRBV29-1 and TRBJ2-5): SAVISQKPSRDICQRGTSLTIQCQVDSQVTMMFWYRQQPGQSLTLIATANQGSEATYESGFVIDKFPISRPNLTFSTLTVSNMSPEDSSIYLCSVEGPVGGRQETQYFGPGTRLLVL.

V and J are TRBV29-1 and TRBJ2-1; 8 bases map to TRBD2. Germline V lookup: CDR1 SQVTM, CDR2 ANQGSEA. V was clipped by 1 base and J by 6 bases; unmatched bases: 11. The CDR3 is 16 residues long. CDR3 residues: CSVEGVLAETFNEQFF. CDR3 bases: TGCAGCGTTGAAGGGGTACTAGCGGAGACTTTCAATGAGCAGTTCTTC.

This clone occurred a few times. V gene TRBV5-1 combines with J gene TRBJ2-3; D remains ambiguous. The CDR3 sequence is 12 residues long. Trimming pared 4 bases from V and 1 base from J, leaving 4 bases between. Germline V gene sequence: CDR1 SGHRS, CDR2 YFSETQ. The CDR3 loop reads CASSRGTDTQYF. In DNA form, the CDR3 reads TGCGCCAGCAGCCGGGGCACAGATACGCAGTATTTT.